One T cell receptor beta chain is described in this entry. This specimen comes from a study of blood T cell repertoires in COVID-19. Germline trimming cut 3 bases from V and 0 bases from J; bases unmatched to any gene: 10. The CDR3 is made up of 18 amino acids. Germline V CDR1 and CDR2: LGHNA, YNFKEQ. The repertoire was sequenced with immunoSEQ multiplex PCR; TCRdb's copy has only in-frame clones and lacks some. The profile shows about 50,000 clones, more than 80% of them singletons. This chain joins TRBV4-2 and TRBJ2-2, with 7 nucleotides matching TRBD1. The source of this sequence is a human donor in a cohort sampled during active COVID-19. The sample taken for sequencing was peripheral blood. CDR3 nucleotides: TGTGCCAGCAGCCAGGGGGTACAGGGGCCAACGAACACCGGGGAGCTGTTTTTT. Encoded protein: CASSQGVQGPTNTGELFF.